This T cell receptor beta chain was observed in a study of shared clonotypes between healthy human individuals. Across the whole study: The cohort had two women and a few men, ages 18 to 49.

Within Nashville, Tennessee resided all donors, each a Caucasian adult. For every subset, genomic DNA was evenly distributed across several immunoSEQ plates. Ten immunoSEQ deep assay plates were used by the authors to sequence unsorted PBMC DNA. Generated by immunoSEQ multiplex PCR, the TCRdb table keeps only in-frame clones and is missing some. Of about half a million clones listed, roughly three quarters are singletons. Germline-derived CDR1 and CDR2 are MNHNY and SVGAGI (reference sequence). This CDR3 has 14 amino acids. This clone was seen only a few times. The junction differs from germline at one of its ends, possibly a read error.

This receptor was taken from a woman aged 40-49 years in good health. Some clones in this sample may be carry-over from other donors' samples. The chain uses TRBV6-6 and TRBJ1-3, with a possible D match to TRBD1 (5 bases). Sequenced material: PBMCs. The CDR3 is CASSRRTSGNTIHF. CDR3 bases: TGTGCCAGCAGCCGCCGGACATCTGGAAACACCATACATTTT.